The 4 T cell receptor beta chains below were found in one sample sequenced in a study of T-cell reconstitution after alpha-beta-depleted transplantation in children. Unique molecular identifiers featured in how the TCRbeta library was prepared. TCRdb called the PCR reads again in MiXCR, with one record for every CDR3 protein. The sample has 600,000 to 700,000 distinct CDR3 sequences, about an eighth seen once. The sample in question was PBMCs, obtained before TCRalphabeta/CD19-depleted stem cell transplant. The receptors here all came from a girl aged 2 to 9 with congenital amegakaryocytic thrombocytopenia, due to receive a stem cell transplant.

This clonotype was observed at least ten times. V and J are TRBV20-1 and TRBJ2-7; TRBD1 might be the D (5 bases). Germline V gene lookup returns CDR1 DFQATT and CDR2 SNEGSKA (reference sequence). The V end lost 0 bases, the J end lost 3 bases, and 12 bases lay between the germline ends. The CDR3 length is 14 residues. The CDR3 DNA reads TGCAGTGCTAGAGAGACAGCCAGGGTCTACGAGCAGTACTTC. It specifies CSARETARVYEQYF.

At least ten counts were recorded for this clonotype. The rearrangement links TRBV20-1 to TRBJ2-7; possible D gene TRBD2, 6 bases. This CDR3 has 12 amino acids. From germline, CDR1 is DFQATT and CDR2 SNEGSKA (reference sequence). The germline V and J ends were trimmed by 7 bases and 2 bases, with 12 bases remaining between them. The CDR3 nucleotides read TGCAGTGACCGGGAGACGCCCTACGAGCAGTACTTC. This gives the protein CSDRETPYEQYF.

This clonotype was observed a handful of times. The chain recombines TRBV21-1 with TRBJ1-5; the D call of TRBD1 is as the table states it, not checked on the DNA. TRBV21-1 counts as a pseudogene. This CDR3 is 15 amino acids long. This chain's CDR3 is CASSRGTVVIQPQHF. The CDR3 region has the DNA TGTGCCAGCAGCAGGGGGACAGTAGTAATACAGCCCCAGCATTTT.

This clonotype was seen many times. This chain joins TRBV7-6 and TRBJ2-1; weak D call: TRBD1 (5 bases). V was shortened by 1 base and J by 2 bases, with 12 bases between the two germline ends. This CDR3 region has 16 residues. Germline values: CDR1 SGHVS, CDR2 FNYEAQ. The chain's CDR3 is CASSLGGALTYNEQFF. As DNA, the CDR3 is TGTGCCAGCAGCTTAGGTGGGGCGCTGACCTACAATGAGCAGTTCTTC.